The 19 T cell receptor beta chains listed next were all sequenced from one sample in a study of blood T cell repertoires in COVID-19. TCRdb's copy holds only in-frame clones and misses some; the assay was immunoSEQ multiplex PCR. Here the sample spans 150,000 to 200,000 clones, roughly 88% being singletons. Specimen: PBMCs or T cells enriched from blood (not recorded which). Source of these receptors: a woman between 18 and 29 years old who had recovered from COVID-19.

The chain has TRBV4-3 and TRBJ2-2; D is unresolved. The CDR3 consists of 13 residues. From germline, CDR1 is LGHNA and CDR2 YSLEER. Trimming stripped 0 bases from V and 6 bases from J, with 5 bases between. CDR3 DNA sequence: TGCGCCAGCAGCCAAGAGTCTTCCGGGGAGCTGTTTTTT. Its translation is CASSQESSGELFF.

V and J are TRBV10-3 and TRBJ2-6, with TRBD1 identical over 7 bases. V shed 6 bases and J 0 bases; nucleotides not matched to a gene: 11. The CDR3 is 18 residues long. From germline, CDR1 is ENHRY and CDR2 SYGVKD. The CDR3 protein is CAISASGTVRSGANVLTF. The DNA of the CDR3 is TGTGCCATCAGCGCCTCCGGGACAGTCCGCTCTGGGGCCAACGTCCTGACTTTC.

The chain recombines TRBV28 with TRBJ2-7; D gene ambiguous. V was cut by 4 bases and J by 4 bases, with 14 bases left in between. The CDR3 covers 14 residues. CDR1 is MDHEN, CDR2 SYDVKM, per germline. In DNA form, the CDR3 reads TGTGCCAGCAGTTCACCCCCGGCAGGATACGAGCAGTACTTC. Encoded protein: CASSSPPAGYEQYF.

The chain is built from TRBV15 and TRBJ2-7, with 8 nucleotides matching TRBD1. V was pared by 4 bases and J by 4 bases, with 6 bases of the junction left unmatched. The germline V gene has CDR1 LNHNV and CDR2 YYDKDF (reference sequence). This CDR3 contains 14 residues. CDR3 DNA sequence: TGTGCCACCAGCAAGGGAACAGGGGGGTACGAGCAGTACTTC. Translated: CATSKGTGGYEQYF.

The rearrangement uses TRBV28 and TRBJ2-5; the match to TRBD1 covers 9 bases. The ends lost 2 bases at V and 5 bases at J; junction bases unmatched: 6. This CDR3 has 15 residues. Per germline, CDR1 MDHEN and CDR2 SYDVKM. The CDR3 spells CASSLGTGGGETQYF. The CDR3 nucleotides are TGTGCCAGCAGTTTAGGTACAGGGGGCGGGGAGACCCAGTACTTC. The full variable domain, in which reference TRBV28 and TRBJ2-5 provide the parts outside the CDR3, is DVKVTQSSRYLVKRTGEKVFLECVQDMDHENMFWYRQDPGLGLRLIYFSYDVKMKEKGDIPEGYSVSREKKERFSLILESASTNQTSMYLCASSLGTGGGETQYFGPGTRLLVL.

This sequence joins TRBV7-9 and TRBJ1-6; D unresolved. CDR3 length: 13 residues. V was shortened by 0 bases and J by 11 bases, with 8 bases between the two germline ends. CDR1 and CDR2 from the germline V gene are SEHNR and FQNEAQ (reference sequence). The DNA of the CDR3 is TGTGCCAGCAGCTTAGCTACGGGGACACCCCTCCACTTT. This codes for CASSLATGTPLHF.

The DNA for the CDR3 is TGTGCCACGACTGACCAGGAGGACGAGCAGTACTTC. It translates to CATTDQEDEQYF. The chain couples TRBV19 to TRBJ2-7; D may be TRBD2 (5 bases). This CDR3 region has 12 residues. CDR1 is LNHDA, CDR2 SQIVND, per germline (reference sequence). The V gene lost 10 bases and the J gene lost 5 bases, with 15 bases spanning the gap.

This chain's CDR3 is CASCDLAGEAEETQYF. In DNA, the CDR3 is TGCGCCAGCTGCGATCTAGCGGGAGAGGCGGAAGAGACCCAGTACTTC. The chain joins TRBV10-2 to TRBJ2-5, with 10 nucleotides matching TRBD2. After removal of 8 bases from V and 3 bases from J, the junction contained 12 bases not matched to a gene. CDR1 WSHSY and CDR2 SAAADI come from the germline V gene. This CDR3 is built from 16 residues.

CDR3 in DNA: TGTGCCAGCAGAGTGAGGAACGATGAAAAACTGTTTTTT. Translation: CASRVRNDEKLFF. The chain has TRBV28 and TRBJ1-4, with unresolved D. CDR1 is MDHEN and CDR2 is SYDVKM in the germline V gene. CDR3 length equals 13 residues. With 6 bases removed from V and 6 bases from J, the gap between germline ends came to 11 bases. Variable domain in full (rest from reference TRBV28 and TRBJ1-4): DVKVTQSSRYLVKRTGEKVFLECVQDMDHENMFWYRQDPGLGLRLIYFSYDVKMKEKGDIPEGYSVSREKKERFSLILESASTNQTSMYLCASRVRNDEKLFFGSGTQLSVL.

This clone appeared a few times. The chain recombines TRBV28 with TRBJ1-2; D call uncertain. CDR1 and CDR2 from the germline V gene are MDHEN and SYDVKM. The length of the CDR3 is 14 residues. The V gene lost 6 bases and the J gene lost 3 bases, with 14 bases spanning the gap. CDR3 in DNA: TGTGCCAGCAGATCAACCTTGGGAGACTATGGCTACACCTTC. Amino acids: CASRSTLGDYGYTF.

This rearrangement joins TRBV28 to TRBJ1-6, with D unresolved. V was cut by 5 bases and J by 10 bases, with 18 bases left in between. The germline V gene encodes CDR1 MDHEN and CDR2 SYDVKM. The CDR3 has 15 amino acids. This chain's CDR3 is CASSPGGIDRSPLHF. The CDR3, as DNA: TGTGCCAGCAGTCCGGGAGGGATCGATAGATCACCCCTCCACTTT.

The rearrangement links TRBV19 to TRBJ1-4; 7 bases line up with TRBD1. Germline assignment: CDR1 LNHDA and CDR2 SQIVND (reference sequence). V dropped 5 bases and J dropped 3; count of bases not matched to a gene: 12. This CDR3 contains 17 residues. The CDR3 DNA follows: TGTGCCAGTAGTTTCGGACAGGTCGGGTTGGCTAATGAAAAACTGTTTTTT. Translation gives CASSFGQVGLANEKLFF.

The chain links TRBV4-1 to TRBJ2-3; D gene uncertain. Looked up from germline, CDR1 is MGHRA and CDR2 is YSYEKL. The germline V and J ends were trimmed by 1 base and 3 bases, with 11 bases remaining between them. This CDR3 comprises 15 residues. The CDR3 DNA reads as TGCGCCAGCAGCCAAGTGCCGGGTCTTACAGATACGCAGTATTTT. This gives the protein CASSQVPGLTDTQYF.

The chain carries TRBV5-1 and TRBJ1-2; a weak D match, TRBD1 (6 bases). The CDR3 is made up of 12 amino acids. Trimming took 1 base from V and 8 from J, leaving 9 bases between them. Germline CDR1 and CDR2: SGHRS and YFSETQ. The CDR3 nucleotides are TGCGCCAGCAGCTTGACAGGGACGGGCTACACCTTC. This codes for CASSLTGTGYTF.

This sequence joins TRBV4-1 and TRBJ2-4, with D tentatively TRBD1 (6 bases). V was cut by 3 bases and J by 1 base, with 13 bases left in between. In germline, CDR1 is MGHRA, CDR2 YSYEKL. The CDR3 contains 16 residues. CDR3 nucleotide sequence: TGCGCCAGCAGCCAGCCGGACAGTGGGGCCAAAAACATTCAGTACTTC. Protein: CASSQPDSGAKNIQYF.

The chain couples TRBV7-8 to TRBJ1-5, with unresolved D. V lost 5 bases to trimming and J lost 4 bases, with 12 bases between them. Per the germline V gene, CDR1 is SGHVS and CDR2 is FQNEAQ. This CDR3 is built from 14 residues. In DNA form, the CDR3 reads TGTGCCAGCAGCCGGACTGCCCGAAATCAGCCCCAGCATTTT. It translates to CASSRTARNQPQHF.

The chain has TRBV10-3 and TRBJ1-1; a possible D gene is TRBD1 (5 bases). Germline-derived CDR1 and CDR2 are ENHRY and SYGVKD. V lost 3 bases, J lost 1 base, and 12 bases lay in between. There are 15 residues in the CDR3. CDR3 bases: TGTGCCATCAGTGACTCCGGAGGGGAGAACACTGAAGCTTTCTTT. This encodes CAISDSGGENTEAFF.

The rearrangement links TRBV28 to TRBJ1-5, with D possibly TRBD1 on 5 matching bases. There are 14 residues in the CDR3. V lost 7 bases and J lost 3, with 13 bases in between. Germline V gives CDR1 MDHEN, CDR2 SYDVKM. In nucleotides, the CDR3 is TGTGCCAGCAACCGTGGGGCTCTCAATCAGCCCCAGCATTTT. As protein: CASNRGALNQPQHF.

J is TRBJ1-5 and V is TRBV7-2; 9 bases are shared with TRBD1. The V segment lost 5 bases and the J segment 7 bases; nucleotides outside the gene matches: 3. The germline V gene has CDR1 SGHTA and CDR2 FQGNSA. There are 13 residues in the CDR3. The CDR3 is CASSTGQGQPQHF. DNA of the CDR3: TGTGCCAGCAGCACGGGACAGGGCCAGCCCCAGCATTTT.